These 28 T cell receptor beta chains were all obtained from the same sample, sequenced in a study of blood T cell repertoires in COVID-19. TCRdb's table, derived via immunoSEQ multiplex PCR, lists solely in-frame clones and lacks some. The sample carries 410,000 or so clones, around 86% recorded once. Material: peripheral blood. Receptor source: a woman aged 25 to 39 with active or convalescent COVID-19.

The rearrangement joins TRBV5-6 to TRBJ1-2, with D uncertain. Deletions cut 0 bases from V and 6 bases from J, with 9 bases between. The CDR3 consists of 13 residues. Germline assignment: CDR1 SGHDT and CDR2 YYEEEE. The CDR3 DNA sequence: TGTGCCAGCAGCTTGGATATTGGCAATGGCTACACCTTC. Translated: CASSLDIGNGYTF.

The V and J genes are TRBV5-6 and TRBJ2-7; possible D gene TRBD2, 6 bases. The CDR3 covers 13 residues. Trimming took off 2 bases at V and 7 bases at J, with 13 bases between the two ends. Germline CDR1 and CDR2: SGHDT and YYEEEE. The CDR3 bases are TGTGCCAGCAGCTTTAACGCGGGGAGTGAGCAGTACTTC. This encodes CASSFNAGSEQYF.

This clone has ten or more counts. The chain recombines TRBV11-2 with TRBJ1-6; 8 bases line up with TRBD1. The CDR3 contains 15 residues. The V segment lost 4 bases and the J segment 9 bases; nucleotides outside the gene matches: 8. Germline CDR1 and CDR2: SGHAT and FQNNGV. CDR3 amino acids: CASSSMTGERSPLHF. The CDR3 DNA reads TGTGCCAGCAGCTCAATGACAGGGGAGCGTTCACCCCTCCACTTT.

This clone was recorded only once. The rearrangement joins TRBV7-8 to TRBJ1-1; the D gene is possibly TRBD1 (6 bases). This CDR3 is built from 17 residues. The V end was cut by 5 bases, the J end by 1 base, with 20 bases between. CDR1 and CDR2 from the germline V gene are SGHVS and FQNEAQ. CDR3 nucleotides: TGTGCCAGCAGCCCCTTTGGACAGACATTTTCGAACACTGAAGCTTTCTTT. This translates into CASSPFGQTFSNTEAFF. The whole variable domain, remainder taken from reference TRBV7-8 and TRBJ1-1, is GAGVSQSPRYKVAKRGQDVALRCDPISGHVSLFWYQQALGQGPEFLTYFQNEAQLDKSGLPSDRFFAERPEGSVSTLKIQRTQQEDSAVYLCASSPFGQTFSNTEAFFGQGTRLTVV.

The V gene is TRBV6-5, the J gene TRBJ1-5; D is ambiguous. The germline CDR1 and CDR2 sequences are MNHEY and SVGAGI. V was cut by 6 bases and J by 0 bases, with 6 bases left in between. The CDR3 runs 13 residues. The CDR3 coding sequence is TGTGCCAGCAGGCAGGATAGCAATCAGCCCCAGCATTTT. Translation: CASRQDSNQPQHF.

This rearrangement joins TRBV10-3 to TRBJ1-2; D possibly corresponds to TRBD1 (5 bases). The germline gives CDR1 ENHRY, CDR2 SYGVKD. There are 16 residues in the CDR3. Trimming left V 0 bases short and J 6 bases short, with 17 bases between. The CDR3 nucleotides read TGTGCCATCAGTGAGTCCCAGGCAGGGATAACACATGGCTACACCTTC. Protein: CAISESQAGITHGYTF.

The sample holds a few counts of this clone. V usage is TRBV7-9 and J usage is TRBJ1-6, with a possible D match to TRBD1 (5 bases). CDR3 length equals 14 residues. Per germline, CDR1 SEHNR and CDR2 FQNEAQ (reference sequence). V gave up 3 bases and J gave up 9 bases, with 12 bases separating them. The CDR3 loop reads CASSFPDTGSPLHF. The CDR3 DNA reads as TGTGCCAGCAGCTTTCCGGACACGGGTTCACCCCTCCACTTT. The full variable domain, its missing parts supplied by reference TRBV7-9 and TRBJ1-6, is DTGVSQNPRHKITKRGQNVTFRCDPISEHNRLYWYRQTLGQGPEFLTYFQNEAQLEKSRLLSDRFSAERPKGSFSTLEIQRTEQGDSAMYLCASSFPDTGSPLHFGNGTRLTVT.

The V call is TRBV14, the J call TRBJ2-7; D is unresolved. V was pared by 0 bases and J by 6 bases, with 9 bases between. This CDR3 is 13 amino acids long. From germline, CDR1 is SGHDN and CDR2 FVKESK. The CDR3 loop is CASSQDPGFEQYF. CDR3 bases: TGTGCCAGCAGCCAAGATCCGGGTTTCGAGCAGTACTTC.

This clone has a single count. The CDR3 bases are TGTGCCAGCAGCTCTAGACTAGCGGGCAACGCGAACACCGGGGAGCTGTTTTTT. The encoded protein is CASSSRLAGNANTGELFF. V gene TRBV9 combines with J gene TRBJ2-2, with 10 bases identical to TRBD2. Germline CDR1 and CDR2: SGDLS and YYNGEE. After removal of 4 bases from V and 0 bases from J, the junction contained 9 bases not matched to a gene. The length of the CDR3 is 18 residues.

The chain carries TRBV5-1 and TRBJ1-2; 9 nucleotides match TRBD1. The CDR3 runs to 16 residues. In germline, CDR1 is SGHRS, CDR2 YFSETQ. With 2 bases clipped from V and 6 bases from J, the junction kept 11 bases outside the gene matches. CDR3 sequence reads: CASSFSRGQGSHGYTF. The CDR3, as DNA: TGCGCCAGCAGCTTTAGCCGTGGACAGGGGAGTCATGGCTACACCTTC.

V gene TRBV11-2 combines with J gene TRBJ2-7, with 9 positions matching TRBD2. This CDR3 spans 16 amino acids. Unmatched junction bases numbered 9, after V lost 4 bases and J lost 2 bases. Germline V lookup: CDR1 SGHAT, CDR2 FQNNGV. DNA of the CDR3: TGTGCCAGCAGCTCCCCCGGGACTAGCAGTGCCTACGAGCAGTACTTC. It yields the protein CASSSPGTSSAYEQYF.

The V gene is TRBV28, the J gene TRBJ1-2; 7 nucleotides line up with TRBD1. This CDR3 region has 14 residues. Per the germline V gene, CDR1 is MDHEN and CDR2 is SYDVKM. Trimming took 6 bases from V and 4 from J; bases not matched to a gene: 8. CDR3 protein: CASRTRGQFYGYTF. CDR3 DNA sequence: TGTGCCAGCAGGACCCGGGGACAGTTCTATGGCTACACCTTC.

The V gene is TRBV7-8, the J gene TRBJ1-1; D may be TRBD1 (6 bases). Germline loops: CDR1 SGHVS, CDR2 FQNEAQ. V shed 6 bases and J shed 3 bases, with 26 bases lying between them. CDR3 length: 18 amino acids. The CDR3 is CASSKSPPGHRVDTEAFF. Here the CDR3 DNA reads TGTGCCAGCAGTAAATCCCCCCCGGGACACCGTGTCGACACTGAAGCTTTCTTT.

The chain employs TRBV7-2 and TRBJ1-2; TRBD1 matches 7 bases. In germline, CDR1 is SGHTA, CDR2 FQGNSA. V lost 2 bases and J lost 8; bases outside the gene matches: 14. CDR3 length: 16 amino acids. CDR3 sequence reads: CASSLSYQTGPRGYTF. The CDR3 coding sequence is TGTGCCAGCAGCTTATCTTATCAGACAGGGCCGAGGGGCTACACCTTC.

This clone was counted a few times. The CDR3 region is CASSRALDYEQYF. For the CDR3, the DNA is TGTGCCAGCTCACGAGCTTTAGATTACGAGCAGTACTTC. This chain joins TRBV18 and TRBJ2-7; D is unresolved. CDR1 is KGHSH and CDR2 is LQKENI in the germline V gene. Between the trimmed V and J ends, which lost 4 bases and 4 bases, there was a span of 11 bases. The CDR3 spans 13 residues.

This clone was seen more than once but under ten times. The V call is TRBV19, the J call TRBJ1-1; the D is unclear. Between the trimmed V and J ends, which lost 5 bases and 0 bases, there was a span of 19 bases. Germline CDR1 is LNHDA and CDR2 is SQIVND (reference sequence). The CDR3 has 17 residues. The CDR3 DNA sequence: TGTGCCAGTAGTCCATCCCCGGGTGGCGGCTTGAACACTGAAGCTTTCTTT. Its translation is CASSPSPGGGLNTEAFF.

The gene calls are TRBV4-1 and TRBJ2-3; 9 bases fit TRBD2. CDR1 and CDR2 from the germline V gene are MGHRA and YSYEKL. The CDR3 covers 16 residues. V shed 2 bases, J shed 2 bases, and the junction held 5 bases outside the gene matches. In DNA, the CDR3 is TGCGCCAGCAGCCAACGACTAGCGGAGAACACAGATACGCAGTATTTT. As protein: CASSQRLAENTDTQYF.

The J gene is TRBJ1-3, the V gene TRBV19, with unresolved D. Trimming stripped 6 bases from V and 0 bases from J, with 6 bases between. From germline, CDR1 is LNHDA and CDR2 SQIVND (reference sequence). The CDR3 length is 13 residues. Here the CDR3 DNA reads TGTGCCAGTAGACAGACCTCTGGAAACACCATATATTTT. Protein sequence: CASRQTSGNTIYF.

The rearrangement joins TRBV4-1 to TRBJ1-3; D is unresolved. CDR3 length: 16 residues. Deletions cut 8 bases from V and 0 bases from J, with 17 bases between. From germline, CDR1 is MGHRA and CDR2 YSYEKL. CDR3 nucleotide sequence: TGCGCCAGCTCTGGGAGGGCCGACACCTCTGGAAACACCATATATTTT. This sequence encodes CASSGRADTSGNTIYF.

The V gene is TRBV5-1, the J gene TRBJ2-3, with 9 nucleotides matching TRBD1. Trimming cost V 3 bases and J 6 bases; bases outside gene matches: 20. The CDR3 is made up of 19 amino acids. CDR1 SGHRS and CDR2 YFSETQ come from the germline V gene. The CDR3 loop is CASSSGTGMVRGYSDTQYF. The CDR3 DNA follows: TGCGCCAGCAGCTCCGGGACAGGGATGGTTAGGGGCTACTCCGATACGCAGTATTTT.

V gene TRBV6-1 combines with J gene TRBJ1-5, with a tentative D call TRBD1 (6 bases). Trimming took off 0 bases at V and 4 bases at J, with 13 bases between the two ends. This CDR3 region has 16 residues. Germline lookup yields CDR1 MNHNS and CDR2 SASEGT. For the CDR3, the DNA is TGTGCCAGCAGTGAAGCTTTTGGGACATGGAATCAGCCCCAGCATTTT. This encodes CASSEAFGTWNQPQHF.

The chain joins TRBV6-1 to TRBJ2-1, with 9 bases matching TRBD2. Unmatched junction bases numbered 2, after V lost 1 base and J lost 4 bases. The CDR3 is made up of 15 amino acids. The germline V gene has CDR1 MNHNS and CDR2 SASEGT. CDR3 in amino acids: CASSEGSGGYNEQFF. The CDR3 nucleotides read TGTGCCAGCAGTGAAGGAAGCGGGGGGTACAATGAGCAGTTCTTC.

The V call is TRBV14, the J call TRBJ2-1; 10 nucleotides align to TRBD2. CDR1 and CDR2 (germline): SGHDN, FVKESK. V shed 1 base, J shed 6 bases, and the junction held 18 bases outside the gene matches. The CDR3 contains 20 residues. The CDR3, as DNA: TGTGCCAGCAGCCAAGCCCTGGCCAGTCTAGCGGGAGTTGGGCTCAATGAGCAGTTCTTC. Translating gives CASSQALASLAGVGLNEQFF.

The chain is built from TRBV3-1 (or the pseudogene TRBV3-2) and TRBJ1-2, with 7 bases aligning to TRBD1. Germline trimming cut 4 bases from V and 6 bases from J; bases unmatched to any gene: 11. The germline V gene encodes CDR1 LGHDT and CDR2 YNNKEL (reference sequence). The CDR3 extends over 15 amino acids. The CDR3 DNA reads TGTGCCAGCAGCCCACTGGACAGGCAGAACAATGGCTACACCTTC. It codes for CASSPLDRQNNGYTF.

The CDR3 region has the DNA TGTGCCAGTAGTATCGAGACAGAGATCTATGGCTACACCTTC. As protein: CASSIETEIYGYTF. The chain uses TRBV19 and TRBJ1-2; tentative D call: TRBD1 (5 bases). This CDR3 comprises 14 residues. Germline V lookup: CDR1 LNHDA, CDR2 SQIVND (reference sequence). The V end lost 3 bases, the J end lost 4 bases, and 12 bases lay between the germline ends.

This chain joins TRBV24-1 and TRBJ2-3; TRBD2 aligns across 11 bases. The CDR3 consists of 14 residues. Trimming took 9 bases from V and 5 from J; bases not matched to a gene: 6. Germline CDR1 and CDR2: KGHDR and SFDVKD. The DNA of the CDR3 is TGTGCCACCCCACTAGCGGGAGAGGTAGATACGCAGTATTTT. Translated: CATPLAGEVDTQYF.

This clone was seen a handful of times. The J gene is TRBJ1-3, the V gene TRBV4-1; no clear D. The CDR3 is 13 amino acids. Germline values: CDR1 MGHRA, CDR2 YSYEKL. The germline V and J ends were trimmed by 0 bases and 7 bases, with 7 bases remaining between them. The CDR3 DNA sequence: TGCGCCAGCAGCCAAGATTGGGCGAACACCATATATTTT. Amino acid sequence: CASSQDWANTIYF.

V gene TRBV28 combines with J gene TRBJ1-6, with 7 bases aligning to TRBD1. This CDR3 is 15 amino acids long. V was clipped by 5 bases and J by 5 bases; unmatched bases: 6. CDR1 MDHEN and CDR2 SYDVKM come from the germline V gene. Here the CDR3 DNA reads TGTGCCAGCAGTCCCACAGACAGGGATAATTCACCCCTCCACTTT. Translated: CASSPTDRDNSPLHF.